The 6 T cell receptor beta chains listed next were all sequenced from one sample in a study of cytomegalovirus exposure and HLA in healthy donors. Using immunoSEQ multiplex PCR, the repertoire was profiled, and TCRdb retains in-frame clones only, with some absent. The data hold about 120,000 clones, with 80% to 90% observed a single time. Sequenced input: PBMCs. These receptors all come from a woman younger than 35 in good health and CMV-seronegative.

This sequence joins TRBV27 and TRBJ2-3; D may be TRBD1 (5 bases). V was pared by 4 bases and J by 2 bases, with 7 bases between. This CDR3 spans 13 amino acids. Germline V gene sequence: CDR1 MNHEY, CDR2 SMNVEV (reference sequence). Here the CDR3 reads CASSSQVTDTQYF. In DNA form, the CDR3 reads TGTGCCAGCAGTTCACAGGTCACAGATACGCAGTATTTT.

The V call is TRBV2, the J call TRBJ2-5; TRBD2 matches at 7 bases. V was pared by 5 bases and J by 4 bases, with 4 bases of the junction left unmatched. The CDR3 runs to 13 residues. Germline values: CDR1 SNHLY, CDR2 FYNNEI. The CDR3 nucleotides are TGTGCCAGCAGTCGCGGGGGTTCAGAGACCCAGTACTTC. Translating gives CASSRGGSETQYF.

The chain joins TRBV4-1 to TRBJ2-1, with TRBD2 matching over 7 bases. The CDR3 length is 17 residues. Germline V gene data show CDR1 as MGHRA and CDR2 as YSYEKL. V was pared by 2 bases and J by 3 bases, with 10 bases of the junction left unmatched. CDR3 bases: TGCGCCAGCAGCCAAACAATTCTAGCGGTGAACTACAATGAGCAGTTCTTC. Protein: CASSQTILAVNYNEQFF.

The rearrangement links TRBV2 to TRBJ2-2, with 8 bases lining up with TRBD1. The CDR3 is 13 residues long. With 4 bases clipped from V and 6 bases from J, the junction kept 1 base outside the gene matches. CDR1 and CDR2 from the germline V gene are SNHLY and FYNNEI. This CDR3 is CASSGQGSGELFF. The CDR3 DNA is TGTGCCAGCAGTGGACAGGGGTCCGGGGAGCTGTTTTTT.

Notes on this clone: An end of the junction differs from the germline gene, which may be a read error. The chain links TRBV6-1 to TRBJ2-7; 8 positions agree with TRBD1. Germline CDR1 reads MNHNS; CDR2 reads SASEGT. The CDR3 has 15 amino acids. In DNA, the CDR3 is TGTGCCAGCAGTGTCCACAGGGGGTGCGACTACGGGCAGTACTTC. This translates into CASSVHRGCDYGQYF.

V and J are TRBV6-1 and TRBJ2-5; tentative D call: TRBD1 (7 bases). The V end was cut by 5 bases, the J end by 3 bases, with 13 bases between. The CDR3 runs 14 residues. The V gene's germline CDR1 is MNHNS and CDR2 SASEGT. The CDR3 DNA is TGTGCCAGCAGTCAGACAGGGACTGAAGAGACCCAGTACTTC. This translates into CASSQTGTEETQYF.